These 27 T cell receptor beta chains share one sample of origin, sequenced in a study of control samples from healthy donors and cancer patients. Profiling relied on immunoSEQ multiplex PCR, and the TCRdb table lists in-frame clones only, not all of them. The repertoire consists of approximately 100,000 clones, with approximately 82% occurring once and the leading ten covering 2% to 2.5%. The specimen was blood. All receptors derive from a man aged 55 to 70 in good health.

The chain links TRBV6-4 to TRBJ2-1, with 9 bases identical to TRBD2. Germline V gene data show CDR1 as MRHNA and CDR2 as SNTAGT. The CDR3 has 18 amino acids. With V trimmed by 6 bases and J by 6 bases, 18 bases remained unmatched. The CDR3 protein is CASREGRKGTSSRNEQFF. For the CDR3, the DNA is TGTGCCAGCAGGGAGGGACGGAAAGGGACTAGCAGCCGCAATGAGCAGTTCTTC.

The rearrangement uses TRBV21-1 and TRBJ1-1; TRBD1 reflects the table's D call only, with no check against the DNA. TRBV21-1 counts as a pseudogene. CDR3 length: 17 residues. The CDR3: CASSKRAGRGKNTEAFF. Here the CDR3 DNA reads TGTGCCAGCAGCAAAAGGGCAGGGCGCGGAAAGAACACTGAAGCTTTCTTT.

The V gene is TRBV18, the J gene TRBJ2-5; D not certain. The V end lost 4 bases, the J end lost 0 bases, and 6 bases lay between the germline ends. Germline V gene sequence: CDR1 KGHSH, CDR2 LQKENI. The CDR3 covers 13 residues. CDR3 sequence: CASSLDNQETQYF. Written as DNA, the CDR3 is TGTGCCAGCTCACTCGACAACCAAGAGACCCAGTACTTC. The whole variable domain, remainder taken from reference TRBV18 and TRBJ2-5, is NAGVMQNPRHLVRRRGQEARLRCSPMKGHSHVYWYRQLPEEGLKFMVYLQKENIIDESGMPKERFSAEFPKEGPSILRIQQVVRGDSAAYFCASSLDNQETQYFGPGTRLLVL.

The chain joins TRBV6-4 to TRBJ2-2; no definite D call. Per germline, CDR1 MRHNA and CDR2 SNTAGT. V lost 7 bases and J lost 0, with 9 bases in between. The CDR3 covers 14 residues. The CDR3 spells CASKRSANTGELFF. The CDR3 nucleotides are TGTGCCAGCAAACGATCAGCGAACACCGGGGAGCTGTTTTTT.

The rearrangement links TRBV6-1 to TRBJ1-2, with TRBD1 identical over 9 bases. With V trimmed by 6 bases and J by 4 bases, 12 bases remained unmatched. Germline CDR1 reads MNHNS; CDR2 reads SASEGT. This CDR3 comprises 16 residues. The CDR3 DNA is TGTGCCAGCAGGGAAAGTCCGGGACAGGGAGCCTATGGCTACACCTTC. It translates to CASRESPGQGAYGYTF.

In DNA form, the CDR3 reads TGTGCCAGCAGTGAATTAGGGACAGTTACTACCGGGGAGCTGTTTTTT. Amino acid sequence: CASSELGTVTTGELFF. The V and J genes are TRBV25-1 and TRBJ2-2; 7 nucleotides match TRBD1. J lost 5 bases, V lost 1 base, and 7 bases had no gene match. The CDR3 spans 16 residues. Germline V gene lookup returns CDR1 MGHDK and CDR2 SYGVNS.

V gene TRBV2 combines with J gene TRBJ1-5; D is possibly TRBD1 (6 bases). Germline CDR1 SNHLY, CDR2 FYNNEI. The CDR3 contains 13 residues. V was trimmed by 11 bases and J by 1 base, leaving 12 bases between them. The CDR3 spells CAGRDTSNQPQHF. CDR3 DNA sequence: TGTGCCGGACGGGACACAAGCAATCAGCCCCAGCATTTT.

This chain connects TRBV2 to TRBJ1-1, with D uncertain. Germline lookup yields CDR1 SNHLY and CDR2 FYNNEI. Between the trimmed V and J ends, which lost 6 bases and 0 bases, there was a span of 8 bases. The CDR3 has 13 amino acids. CDR3 in amino acids: CASRDFMNTEAFF. The CDR3 region has the DNA TGTGCCAGCAGAGATTTTATGAACACTGAAGCTTTCTTT.

The gene calls are TRBV10-2 and TRBJ2-2, with unresolved D. V dropped 2 bases and J dropped 3 bases, with 10 bases sitting between them. There are 15 residues in the CDR3. CDR1 is WSHSY, CDR2 SAAADI, per germline. The CDR3 loop reads CASSELGYDTGELFF. The CDR3 DNA sequence: TGCGCCAGCAGTGAGCTAGGGTACGACACCGGGGAGCTGTTTTTT.

This chain uses TRBV4-1 with TRBJ2-2; 8 nucleotides match TRBD1. The trim removed 8 bases at V and 6 bases at J, leaving 14 bases unmatched. The CDR3 has 16 residues. Germline V gives CDR1 MGHRA, CDR2 YSYEKL. The CDR3 nucleotides read TGCGCCAGCGGACCCACGACAGGGGTGGGCGCCGGGGAGCTGTTTTTT. Residues: CASGPTTGVGAGELFF.

The V and J genes are TRBV6-5 and TRBJ2-7; the match to TRBD2 covers 14 bases. CDR1 is MNHEY and CDR2 is SVGAGI in the germline V gene. V shed 6 bases, J shed 2 bases, and the junction held 3 bases outside the gene matches. The CDR3 is 15 residues long. The CDR3, as DNA: TGTGCCAGCAGCGTGGGACTAGCGGGAGCCTACGAGCAGTACTTC. This encodes CASSVGLAGAYEQYF.

The genes are TRBV27 and TRBJ1-2; TRBD1 matches at 7 bases. The CDR3 sequence is 13 residues long. Germline assignment: CDR1 MNHEY and CDR2 SMNVEV (reference sequence). J lost 7 bases, V lost 5 bases, and 7 bases had no gene match. The CDR3 sequence is CASSAPKGAGYTF. CDR3 coding DNA: TGTGCCAGCAGTGCGCCAAAGGGGGCTGGCTACACCTTC.

This clone has just one count. The chain uses TRBV19 and TRBJ1-1; 8 nucleotides match TRBD1. The CDR3 runs to 15 residues. Germline CDR1 reads LNHDA; CDR2 reads SQIVND (reference sequence). Trimming cost V 5 bases and J 6 bases; bases outside gene matches: 11. The DNA for the CDR3 is TGTGCCAGTAGTCCCCCTTCGACAGGGGCCGCTGAAGCTTTCTTT. As protein: CASSPPSTGAAEAFF.

The V call is TRBV6-2 or TRBV6-3, the J call TRBJ1-1, with D possibly matching TRBD1 (5 bases). The CDR3 is 14 residues long. V was pared by 5 bases and J by 0 bases, with 10 bases between. Looked up from germline, CDR1 is MNHEY and CDR2 is SVGEGT. As DNA, the CDR3 is TGTGCCAGCAGTCAGGGACGGATGAACACTGAAGCTTTCTTT. Translated, it gives CASSQGRMNTEAFF.

The V gene is TRBV5-6, the J gene TRBJ2-1; TRBD1 might be the D (6 bases). This CDR3 comprises 13 residues. Germline assignment: CDR1 SGHDT and CDR2 YYEEEE. Trimming left V 6 bases short and J 5 bases short, with 12 bases between. The CDR3 loop reads CASNRVQDNEQFF. CDR3 bases: TGTGCCAGCAACAGGGTCCAGGACAATGAGCAGTTCTTC.

The chain joins TRBV6-2 or TRBV6-3 to TRBJ1-6, with TRBD1 matching over 11 bases. Trimming at V came to 2 bases and at J to 11 bases, leaving 8 bases not matched to a gene. Germline assignment: CDR1 MNHEY and CDR2 SVGEGT. The CDR3 sequence is 16 residues long. CDR3 in amino acids: CASSYPLGTGGTPLHF. The DNA for the CDR3 is TGTGCCAGCAGTTACCCCCTCGGGACAGGGGGGACACCCCTCCACTTT.

This clone was seen once. V is TRBV2 and J is TRBJ1-1, with TRBD1 matching over 10 bases. V lost 5 bases, J lost 7 bases, and 4 bases stayed unmatched. CDR1 and CDR2 from the germline V gene are SNHLY and FYNNEI. This CDR3 is 13 amino acids long. Here the CDR3 reads CASSRQGANEAFF. CDR3 coding DNA: TGTGCCAGCAGTAGACAGGGGGCGAATGAAGCTTTCTTT.

The rearrangement links TRBV5-8 to TRBJ2-5, with D perhaps matching TRBD1 (6 bases). Trimming pared 7 bases from V and 1 base from J, leaving 11 bases between. Germline V lookup: CDR1 SGHTS, CDR2 YDEGEE. The length of the CDR3 is 13 residues. CDR3 bases: TGTGCCAGCTCCCACAGGGTCCAAGAGACCCAGTACTTC. Encoded protein: CASSHRVQETQYF.

This rearrangement joins TRBV14 to TRBJ2-2; D is unclear. Trimming stripped 4 bases from V and 7 bases from J, with 13 bases between. CDR3 length: 14 residues. Looked up from germline, CDR1 is SGHDN and CDR2 is FVKESK. CDR3: CASSLGPRHGELFF. The CDR3 DNA reads TGTGCCAGCAGCCTGGGTCCCCGTCACGGGGAGCTGTTTTTT.

V gene TRBV5-4 combines with J gene TRBJ2-1, with 9 bases aligning to TRBD1. The V segment lost 0 bases and the J segment 15 bases; nucleotides outside the gene matches: 10. The V gene's germline CDR1 is SGHNT and CDR2 YYREEE (reference sequence). The CDR3 extends over 14 amino acids. CDR3 protein: CASSLGGLGQGSFF. CDR3 in DNA: TGTGCCAGCAGCTTGGGGGGCTTGGGACAGGGCTCGTTCTTC.

V gene TRBV28 combines with J gene TRBJ2-3; 7 nucleotides agree with TRBD2. The germline V gene encodes CDR1 MDHEN and CDR2 SYDVKM. V lost 6 bases to trimming and J lost 2 bases; unmatched junction nucleotides: 5. CDR3 size: 14 residues. The CDR3 sequence is CASSKSGDTDTQYF. The CDR3, as DNA: TGTGCCAGCAGCAAAAGCGGGGACACAGATACGCAGTATTTT. Drawing the rest from reference TRBV28 and TRBJ2-3, the complete variable domain is DVKVTQSSRYLVKRTGEKVFLECVQDMDHENMFWYRQDPGLGLRLIYFSYDVKMKEKGDIPEGYSVSREKKERFSLILESASTNQTSMYLCASSKSGDTDTQYFGPGTRLTVL.

This clone was seen more than once but under ten times. This sequence joins TRBV3-1 (or the pseudogene TRBV3-2) and TRBJ1-6, with D tentatively TRBD1 (5 bases). V was pared by 4 bases and J by 9 bases, with 10 bases between. There are 13 residues in the CDR3. The germline gives CDR1 LGHDT, CDR2 YNNKEL (reference sequence). CDR3 sequence reads: CASSRGVASPLHF. Here the CDR3 DNA reads TGTGCCAGCAGCCGGGGGGTTGCTTCACCCCTCCACTTT.

The chain is built from TRBV19 and TRBJ2-7, with D tentatively TRBD1 (5 bases). Between the trimmed V and J ends, which lost 0 bases and 0 bases, there was a span of 12 bases. There are 16 residues in the CDR3. The germline gives CDR1 LNHDA, CDR2 SQIVND (reference sequence). CDR3 sequence: CASSIDHRTFSYEQYF. The CDR3 DNA follows: TGTGCCAGTAGTATAGATCACAGGACCTTCTCCTACGAGCAGTACTTC.

V gene TRBV27 combines with J gene TRBJ2-3; no definite D call. V lost 1 base and J 3 bases, leaving 8 bases between the germline ends. This CDR3 spans 14 amino acids. In germline, CDR1 is MNHEY, CDR2 SMNVEV (reference sequence). The CDR3 loop is CASSLFMGTDTQYF. Here the CDR3 DNA reads TGTGCCAGCAGTTTATTTATGGGGACAGATACGCAGTATTTT.

The chain recombines TRBV5-1 with TRBJ2-3, with 13 bases matching TRBD2. In germline, CDR1 is SGHRS, CDR2 YFSETQ. V was clipped by 7 bases and J by 2 bases; unmatched bases: 7. This CDR3 contains 16 residues. CDR3 in amino acids: CASQIGLAGVTDTQYF. As DNA, the CDR3 is TGCGCCAGCCAGATAGGACTAGCGGGGGTCACAGATACGCAGTATTTT.

The chain joins TRBV19 to TRBJ1-5; D might be TRBD1 (5 bases). V dropped 5 bases and J dropped 7 bases, with 12 bases sitting between them. The germline V gene encodes CDR1 LNHDA and CDR2 SQIVND (reference sequence). The CDR3 loop spans 13 amino acids. This CDR3 is CASSDQGGQPQHF. The DNA of the CDR3 is TGTGCCAGTAGTGATCAGGGAGGACAGCCCCAGCATTTT.

In this sample, this clone turned up once. This specimen includes other DNA sequences encoding the same CDR3. The gene calls are TRBV13 and TRBJ1-1; tentative D call: TRBD1 (5 bases). The CDR3 spans 17 residues. V was trimmed by 3 bases and J by 1 base, leaving 18 bases between them. The V gene's germline CDR1 is PRHDT and CDR2 FYEKMQ (reference sequence). The CDR3 nucleotides read TGTGCCAGCAGCTTGGGGGGTCGGGTAGGGCCGAACACTGAAGCTTTCTTT. Protein product: CASSLGGRVGPNTEAFF.